This T cell receptor beta chain was obtained from a study of cytomegalovirus exposure and HLA in healthy donors. The PCR had 60 Vbeta and 13 Jbeta primers. TCRdb keeps only in-frame clones here, not all; method: immunoSEQ multiplex PCR. Of 130,000 to 150,000 clones in the sample, less than 85% are singletons; the top ten hold 8.8%. Per the germline V gene, CDR1 is SGHTA and CDR2 is FQGNSA. With V trimmed by 5 bases and J by 5 bases, 8 bases remained unmatched. The CDR3 has 15 amino acids. Source material: PBMCs. The rearrangement uses TRBV7-2 and TRBJ2-1; 8 nucleotides match TRBD2. The receptor's source is a woman aged 45-59 years in good health and CMV-seropositive. The CDR3 is CASSTQARGDNEQFF. CDR3 sequence (DNA): TGTGCCAGCAGCACTCAGGCGCGGGGGGACAATGAGCAGTTCTTC.